The rows below give T cell receptor beta chains drawn from one sample of a study of follicular helper T cells after annual influenza vaccination. The data were produced by immunoSEQ multiplex PCR, yet TCRdb's version contains in-frame clones alone and is incomplete. The sample lists approximately 8,700 clones; 65% to 85% were seen once. The sequencing used CXCR5+ CD38- circulating T follicular helper cells from blood, collected 7 days after influenza vaccination. These receptors came from an adult who received the influenza vaccine. Each CDR3 is given with its conserved first and last residue. D genes are given only for firm matches. Clone size is stated in some rows and not others, as once, few, many or a class when expanded.

d_call	clone_size	cdr3_length	j_call	v_call	cdr3_aa	cdr3_nt
.	.	13	TRBJ1-2	TRBV5-1	CASSLESSYGYTF	TGCGCCAGCAGCTTGGAGAGTAGCTATGGCTACACCTTC
TRBD2	.	17	TRBJ2-5	TRBV11-2	CASSLGRGGRAVETQYF	TGTGCCAGCAGCTTAGGTCGGGGCGGGAGGGCCGTGGAGACCCAGTACTTC
.	.	13	TRBJ1-1	TRBV30	CAWSLSPRGSAFF	TGTGCCTGGAGTCTGAGTCCCCGGGGATCGGCTTTCTTT
.	.	17	TRBJ2-7	TRBV5-6	CASSLPPAGAASGEQYF	TGTGCCAGCAGCTTGCCCCCCGCAGGGGCTGCCTCGGGTGAGCAGTACTTC
.	.	15	TRBJ1-6	TRBV6-5	CASSRPDRGNSPLHF	TGTGCCAGCAGCCGCCCCGACCGGGGTAATTCACCCCTCCACTTT
.	few	14	TRBJ1-6	TRBV7-8	CASSSITGASPLHF	TGTGCCAGCAGCTCAATCACCGGGGCTTCACCCCTCCACTTT
.	.	11	TRBJ2-3	TRBV27	CATHRADTQYF	TGTGCCACCCATCGGGCAGATACGCAGTATTTT
.	few	18	TRBJ1-6	TRBV7-2	CASSLSRAGGMGGSPLHF	TGTGCCAGCAGCTTATCCAGGGCCGGAGGGATGGGTGGTTCACCCCTCCACTTT
TRBD2	.	13	TRBJ2-7	TRBV30	CACGPREAYEQYF	TGTGCATGTGGACCCCGGGAGGCCTACGAGCAGTACTTC
.	.	16	TRBJ2-4	TRBV6-6	CASSYGDAGAKNIQYF	TGTGCCAGCAGTTACGGGGACGCCGGTGCCAAAAACATTCAGTACTTC
.	.	17	TRBJ2-1	TRBV1	CTSSPHAGLAGSDEQFF	TGCACCAGCAGCCCCCACGCTGGACTAGCGGGATCGGATGAGCAGTTCTTC
TRBD1	.	14	TRBJ1-2	TRBV27	CASSDDRGNYGYTF	TGTGCCAGCAGTGATGACAGGGGGAACTATGGCTACACCTTC
.	.	15	TRBJ2-5	TRBV29-1	CSVVPPDSAQETQYF	TGCAGCGTTGTTCCCCCGGACAGTGCGCAAGAGACCCAGTACTTC
.	.	17	TRBJ1-1	TRBV5-1	CASSLDRSGGAGTEAFF	TGCGCCAGCAGCTTGGATAGGTCCGGGGGGGCGGGAACTGAAGCTTTCTTT
.	.	11	TRBJ2-4	TRBV2	CASRTENIQYF	TGTGCCAGCAGAACCGAAAACATTCAGTACTTC
TRBD2	.	18	TRBJ2-7	TRBV4-2	CASSQASKLAGGGYEQYF	TGTGCCAGCAGCCAAGCATCTAAACTAGCGGGAGGTGGGTACGAGCAGTACTTC
TRBD1	.	14	TRBJ1-1	TRBV4-3	CASSHGQGATEAFF	TGCGCCAGCAGCCATGGACAGGGGGCTACTGAAGCTTTCTTT
.	few	12	TRBJ1-6	TRBV7-9	CASSFRDSPLHF	TGTGCCAGCAGCTTCAGGGACTCACCCCTCCACTTT
.	.	16	TRBJ2-6	TRBV10-3	CATQGSLGAGANVLTF	TGTGCCACCCAGGGGTCCCTAGGTGCTGGGGCCAACGTCCTGACTTTC
.	.	15	TRBJ2-3	TRBV14	CASSQDRYLTDTQYF	TGTGCCAGCAGCCAAGATCGGTACCTTACAGATACGCAGTATTTT
.	.	15	TRBJ2-1	TRBV12-2	CASRLVDRPYNEQFF	TGTGCAAGTCGCTTAGTCGATCGACCCTACAATGAGCAGTTCTTC
TRBD1	once	12	TRBJ2-1	TRBV18	CASSQDRDEQFF	TGTGCCAGCTCACAGGACAGGGATGAGCAGTTCTTC
.	once	17	TRBJ2-6	TRBV7-2	CASSSFLQSSGANVLTF	TGTGCCAGCAGCTCATTCCTACAGAGCTCTGGGGCCAACGTCCTGACTTTC
TRBD1	.	15	TRBJ1-2	TRBV27	CASSQAGTGVPGYTF	TGTGCCAGCAGTCAGGCCGGGACAGGGGTTCCTGGCTACACCTTC
.	.	11	TRBJ1-4	TRBV20-1	CSARSHPKLFF	TGCAGTGCTAGGTCCCATCCTAAACTGTTTTTT
.	.	18	TRBJ1-2	TRBV19	CASTPTGVGTTGNYGYTF	TGTGCCAGTACACCGACAGGCGTAGGAACTACGGGTAACTATGGCTACACCTTC
TRBD1	.	15	TRBJ1-2	TRBV18	CASSPSTTGSYGYTF	TGTGCCAGCTCACCATCCACGACAGGGAGCTATGGCTACACCTTC
TRBD2	.	16	TRBJ2-1	TRBV29-1	CSVEDQSISGGVEQFF	TGCAGCGTTGAAGATCAGTCGATTAGCGGGGGGGTTGAGCAGTTCTTC
TRBD1	.	15	TRBJ2-1	TRBV5-1	CASSLSGQGTGEQFF	TGCGCCAGCAGCTTGTCGGGACAGGGGACCGGGGAGCAGTTCTTC
.	once	14	TRBJ2-5	TRBV6-1	CASRRDSSLETQYF	TGTGCCAGCAGGCGGGACAGCTCATTGGAGACCCAGTACTTC
.	.	14	TRBJ2-3	TRBV5-4	CASSLGVEADTQYF	TGTGCCAGCAGCTTGGGGGTGGAAGCAGATACGCAGTATTTT
.	.	11	TRBJ2-7	TRBV28	CASSLWGEQYF	TGTGCCAGCAGTTTATGGGGGGAGCAGTACTTC
.	.	17	TRBJ1-3	TRBV28	CASSPPRTVDSGNTIYF	TGTGCCAGCAGTCCCCCGCGGACGGTCGACTCTGGAAACACCATATATTTT
.	.	14	TRBJ1-4	TRBV2	CASSVRQTNEKLFF	TGTGCCAGCAGTGTACGGCAGACTAATGAAAAACTGTTTTTT
TRBD1	once	17	TRBJ1-1	TRBV7-2	CASSLGGTGAMNTEAFF	TGTGCCAGCAGCTTAGGGGGGACAGGGGCCATGAACACTGAAGCTTTCTTT
.	.	16	TRBJ1-3	TRBV12-5	CASGSYQAGQRNTIYF	TGTGCTAGTGGTTCCTATCAGGCAGGGCAGAGAAACACCATATATTTT
TRBD2	few	17	TRBJ2-5	TRBV5-1	CASSLGTSGGARETQYF	TGCGCCAGCAGCTTGGGGACTAGCGGGGGGGCCCGGGAGACCCAGTACTTC
.	few	11	TRBJ2-7	TRBV11-2	CASSVSYEQYF	TGTGCCAGCAGCGTCTCCTACGAGCAGTACTTC
.	.	13	TRBJ1-5	TRBV29-1	CSGSEGPNQPQHF	TGCAGCGGTTCAGAGGGGCCCAATCAGCCCCAGCATTTT
.	.	13	TRBJ2-5	TRBV5-1	CASSLGRQETQYF	TGCGCCAGCAGCTTGGGGAGACAAGAGACCCAGTACTTC
TRBD1	.	14	TRBJ1-4	TRBV5-6	CASGLQGSNEKLFF	TGTGCCAGCGGCCTACAGGGGAGTAATGAAAAACTGTTTTTT
TRBD1	once	14	TRBJ1-3	TRBV7-2	CASSLGQGDFSIYF	TGTGCCAGCAGCTTAGGGCAGGGGGACTTCTCCATATATTTT
.	.	13	TRBJ2-5	TRBV19	CASSIDFRETQYF	TGTGCCAGTAGTATAGATTTTCGAGAGACCCAGTACTTC